This T cell receptor (beta chain) was obtained from a study of blood T cells in healthy people across ages (dated by TCRdb to the mid-2010s). Turning to the overall study: In model experiments, template switching captured about one uniquely barcoded TCR beta cDNA molecule for every two T cells. The study analyzed two additional independent replicas of 1 million unique cDNA reads from the same blood draw for two donors, one aged 18 to 30 and one aged 80 or older. Donors of different ages were randomly distributed across sequencing lanes to avoid experimental bias. The donors were split into four age groups: young (average about 16 years), middle-aged (39), aged (approximately 59) and long-lived (approximately 89). The study measured age-related changes in TCR beta repertoire diversity using deep sequencing normalized with unique cDNA molecular identifiers.

Library construction relied on 5' RACE. Sequencer: Illumina HiSeq 2500. A second roughly 7 to 11 cycle PCR used a sample-barcoded 5' primer and a J-beta primer mix. A unique molecular identifier was introduced onto each TCR beta cDNA molecule by a template-switch 5' adaptor carrying 12 random nucleotides. Each sample yielded at least 2.5 million CDR3-containing paired-end reads. First-strand cDNA synthesis was performed from all RNA using the Mint cDNA synthesis kit, with priming by a TRBC-specific oligonucleotide. Following uracil-DNA glycosylase treatment, a first 18-cycle PCR with universal primers M1SS and BC2_uni_R was performed on all cDNA. In the paper's pipeline: Normalization of each sample was performed by random selection of 1 million high-quality reads, each carrying a distinct molecular identifier. Reads sharing molecular identifiers were discarded rather than binned into consensus sequences. CDR3 identification, clonotype clustering and error correction used MiTCR with a Q25 quality threshold and the strictest error-elimination algorithm. A nonparametric unseen species model using Euler transformation provided a lower-bound estimate of total TCR beta diversity. TCRdb passed the public sequencing reads through fastp at Q25 and MiXCR, retaining productive beta sequences. Each CDR3 protein gets just one entry, which takes the most common genes and DNA from the rows behind it. TCRdb's processing, not the authors' own work, is the source of the V and J calls. This sample is represented by 650,000 to 800,000 distinct CDR3 sequences; over 40% of them were singletons. Roughly 13% of the sample comes from the top ten.

There are many counts of this clonotype. Which antigen it targets is not known. Per-base qualities were not stored, and no clone one base away is much larger. Study-level results and caveats: There was a strong correlation between observed TCR beta diversity and the percentage of naive T cells measured by flow cytometry. Observed TCR beta diversity per million T cells fell roughly linearly with age, and a significant reduction was already apparent by age around 36. Because profiling used bulk unsorted PBMCs, naive and antigen-experienced compartments could not be compared conclusively. Because donor CMV infection status was unknown, age-related changes in expanded clonotypes were potentially confounded. Compared with the aged group, more naive CD4+ T cells, fewer expanded clones and increased TCR diversity were shown by the long-lived group, suggesting age selection. Total diversity estimates from one million sequenced T cells were considered lower bounds and underestimates.

Donors were under 40 systemically healthy Caucasian individuals from Russia aged roughly 6 to 90 years. Each donor gave 8 to 10 milliliters of peripheral blood, drawn into EDTA-treated Vacutainer tubes. Ficoll-Paque density-gradient centrifugation was used to isolate PBMCs, with at least 6.5 million per sample. Trizol reagent was used to extract total RNA from PBMCs, with at least 5.5 micrograms per sample. The percentages of naive CD45RAhigh/CD27high T cells were determined by flow cytometry on a PBMC aliquot from every donor. V lost 4 bases and J lost 0 bases; the stretch between them is 17 bases long. Taken from the germline V gene, the CDR1 and CDR2 loops are SGHTA and FQGNSA. The CDR3 holds 17 amino acids from the cysteine to the phenylalanine. The sequence is cut down to CDR3 DNA, 51 bases in frame from base 1.

Sequenced input: blood. The origin of this receptor is a woman older than 75 in good health. The sequence joins TRBV7-2 to TRBJ2-3; the D gene is perhaps TRBD1 or TRBD2, as each covers 7 bases. The CDR3 amino acid sequence is: CASSSGGRGPSTDTQYF. The DNA sequence is TGTGCCAGCAGCTCAGGGGGGAGGGGCCCTAGCACAGATACGCAGTATTTT.